These 17 T cell receptor beta chains were sequenced from one sample in a study of shared clonotypes between healthy human individuals. Repertoires were generated with immunoSEQ multiplex PCR, while TCRdb's copy carries only in-frame clones and drops some. The profile covers some 2.3 million clones, with approximately 95% appearing a single time and 0.39% taken by the ten largest. The sample comprised naive CD4+ T cells from PBMCs. Subset indicated: CD45RA+ positively selected. These receptors were collected from a man younger than 35 in good health. Some clones in this sample may be carry-over from other donors' samples.

This rearrangement joins TRBV11-2 to TRBJ2-7, with 7 bases matching TRBD2. V lost 0 bases, J lost 2 bases, and 4 bases stayed unmatched. Germline V gene sequence: CDR1 SGHAT, CDR2 FQNNGV. The CDR3 covers 15 residues. The CDR3 DNA reads as TGTGCCAGCAGCTTAGACCGCGGGAGCCCCTACGAGCAGTACTTC. Translated, it gives CASSLDRGSPYEQYF.

The chain has TRBV29-1 and TRBJ2-4, with 7 bases identical to TRBD1. CDR3 length equals 13 residues. Germline CDR1 SQVTM, CDR2 ANQGSEA. J gave up 9 bases and V 3 bases, and 8 bases lay outside the gene matches. The CDR3 DNA reads TGCAGCGTTGATACAGGGGAGAGTCGCATTCAGTACTTC. Encoded protein: CSVDTGESRIQYF.

The chain uses TRBV7-3 and TRBJ2-7; D perhaps matches TRBD1 (6 bases). V was shortened by 0 bases and J by 5 bases, with 14 bases between the two germline ends. The CDR3 extends over 15 amino acids. Germline loops: CDR1 SGHTA, CDR2 FQGTGA. CDR3 protein: CASSLTRGAENEQYF. The CDR3 DNA follows: TGTGCCAGCAGCTTAACCAGGGGCGCGGAGAACGAGCAGTACTTC. Variable domain in full (rest from reference TRBV7-3 and TRBJ2-7): GAGVSQTPSNKVTEKGKYVELRCDPISGHTALYWYRQSLGQGPEFLIYFQGTGAADDSGLPNDRFFAVRPEGSVSTLKIQRTERGDSAVYLCASSLTRGAENEQYFGPGTRLTVT.

This rearrangement joins TRBV5-6 to TRBJ2-3; tentative D call: TRBD2 (5 bases). Germline V gives CDR1 SGHDT, CDR2 YYEEEE. The CDR3 contains 13 residues. Between the trimmed V and J ends, which lost 4 bases and 7 bases, there was a span of 13 bases. CDR3 region: CASSLRPGNTQYF. CDR3 bases: TGTGCCAGCAGCCTGCGACCGGGAAATACGCAGTATTTT.

This chain uses TRBV7-8 with TRBJ2-7, with D possibly being TRBD1 (5 bases). Germline CDR1 SGHVS, CDR2 FQNEAQ. The CDR3 spans 20 residues. Trimming removed 2 bases from V and 4 bases from J, with 30 bases in between. This CDR3 reads CASSLPRTRRVAELPYEQYF. DNA for the CDR3: TGTGCCAGCAGCTTACCGCGAACCCGCAGGGTTGCGGAGTTGCCTTACGAGCAGTACTTC.

The DNA of the CDR3 is TGTGCCAGCAGTGAAGCGGGGTTGACCCTCCACTTT. This encodes CASSEAGLTLHF. The V gene is TRBV2, the J gene TRBJ1-6; D is undetermined. The CDR3 is made up of 12 amino acids. Looked up from germline, CDR1 is SNHLY and CDR2 is FYNNEI. V was pared by 0 bases and J by 14 bases, with 8 bases between.

The chain has TRBV19 and TRBJ1-2, with a possible D match to TRBD1 (5 bases). The V end was cut by 6 bases, the J end by 2 bases, with 16 bases between. CDR1 LNHDA and CDR2 SQIVND come from the germline V gene (reference sequence). This CDR3 has 15 amino acids. The CDR3 sequence is CASSPGRANNYGYTF. The CDR3 DNA follows: TGTGCCAGTAGCCCGGGGCGGGCCAACAACTATGGCTACACCTTC.

The V call is TRBV28, the J call TRBJ1-2; D unclear. The CDR3 sequence is 15 residues long. V was trimmed by 3 bases and J by 0 bases, leaving 11 bases between them. Germline V CDR1 and CDR2: MDHEN, SYDVKM. CDR3 amino acids: CASSFYGIPNYGYTF. CDR3 bases: TGTGCCAGCAGTTTCTACGGGATCCCTAACTATGGCTACACCTTC.

This chain connects TRBV5-1 to TRBJ2-7, with 9 bases lining up with TRBD2. The CDR3 consists of 16 residues. J lost 0 bases, V lost 4 bases, and 8 bases had no gene match. Germline CDR1 and CDR2: SGHRS and YFSETQ. The CDR3 nucleotides read TGCGCCAGCAGCGGACCGGGACTAGCCACCTCCTACGAGCAGTACTTC. Encoded protein: CASSGPGLATSYEQYF.

V and J are TRBV4-2 and TRBJ1-5, with unresolved D. Germline CDR1 and CDR2: LGHNA and YNFKEQ. The CDR3 consists of 17 residues. Trimming removed 1 base from V and 2 bases from J, with 15 bases in between. The CDR3 reads CASSQGDFASGNQPQHF. The DNA of the CDR3 is TGTGCCAGCAGCCAAGGTGACTTTGCCTCCGGCAATCAGCCCCAGCATTTT.

The rearrangement joins TRBV9 to TRBJ2-1; D ambiguous. The CDR3 sequence is 13 residues long. Trimming removed 4 bases from V and 11 bases from J, with 16 bases in between. Germline CDR1 reads SGDLS; CDR2 reads YYNGEE. CDR3 loop: CASSPSPRAKQFF. CDR3 DNA: TGTGCCAGCAGCCCTTCCCCTCGGGCTAAGCAGTTCTTC.

This chain connects TRBV10-1 to TRBJ2-1, with TRBD2 matching over 10 bases. V lost 2 bases and J lost 5; bases outside the gene matches: 6. CDR1 WNHNN and CDR2 SYGVQD come from the germline V gene (reference sequence). The CDR3 runs to 16 residues. CDR3 amino acids: CASSEGLAGADNEQFF. CDR3 sequence (DNA): TGCGCCAGCAGTGAGGGGCTAGCGGGAGCCGACAATGAGCAGTTCTTC.

V is TRBV6-1 and J is TRBJ1-5, with D possibly TRBD1 on 5 matching bases. V gave up 7 bases and J gave up 2 bases, with 12 bases separating them. Germline V gene data show CDR1 as MNHNS and CDR2 as SASEGT. This CDR3 spans 14 amino acids. The CDR3 DNA is TGTGCCAGCACCGGGGGAGGAGGCAATCAGCCCCAGCATTTT. Encoded protein: CASTGGGGNQPQHF.

CDR3 nucleotide sequence: TGTGCCAGCATCGGAAGGTTCTCTGGAAACACCATATATTTT. Encoded protein: CASIGRFSGNTIYF. V usage is TRBV5-8 and J usage is TRBJ1-3; D unresolved. Per germline, CDR1 SGHTS and CDR2 YDEGEE. V lost 6 bases to trimming and J lost 0 bases, with 10 bases between them. The CDR3 runs to 14 residues.

The chain uses TRBV5-1 and TRBJ2-3; D gene unclear. V was trimmed by 1 base and J by 2 bases, leaving 8 bases between them. The CDR3 extends over 14 amino acids. Germline CDR1 reads SGHRS; CDR2 reads YFSETQ. CDR3 DNA: TGCGCCAGCAGCTTGACCCGGGTCACAGATACGCAGTATTTT. Its protein is CASSLTRVTDTQYF.

J is TRBJ1-3 and V is TRBV19; D not resolved. This CDR3 is built from 14 residues. With 5 bases removed from V and 1 base from J, the gap between germline ends came to 9 bases. In germline, CDR1 is LNHDA, CDR2 SQIVND (reference sequence). The DNA of the CDR3 is TGTGCCAGTAGTGCGGGAGATTCTGGAAACACCATATATTTT. It is translated as CASSAGDSGNTIYF.

The chain has TRBV19 and TRBJ2-7; D is possibly TRBD1 (6 bases). CDR1 and CDR2 (germline): LNHDA, SQIVND (reference sequence). This CDR3 is 15 amino acids long. V was clipped by 6 bases and J by 4 bases, with 19 bases between them. CDR3 in amino acids: CASSLRGGPPYEQYF. The CDR3 DNA reads TGTGCCAGTAGCCTCAGGGGCGGCCCTCCTTACGAGCAGTACTTC.